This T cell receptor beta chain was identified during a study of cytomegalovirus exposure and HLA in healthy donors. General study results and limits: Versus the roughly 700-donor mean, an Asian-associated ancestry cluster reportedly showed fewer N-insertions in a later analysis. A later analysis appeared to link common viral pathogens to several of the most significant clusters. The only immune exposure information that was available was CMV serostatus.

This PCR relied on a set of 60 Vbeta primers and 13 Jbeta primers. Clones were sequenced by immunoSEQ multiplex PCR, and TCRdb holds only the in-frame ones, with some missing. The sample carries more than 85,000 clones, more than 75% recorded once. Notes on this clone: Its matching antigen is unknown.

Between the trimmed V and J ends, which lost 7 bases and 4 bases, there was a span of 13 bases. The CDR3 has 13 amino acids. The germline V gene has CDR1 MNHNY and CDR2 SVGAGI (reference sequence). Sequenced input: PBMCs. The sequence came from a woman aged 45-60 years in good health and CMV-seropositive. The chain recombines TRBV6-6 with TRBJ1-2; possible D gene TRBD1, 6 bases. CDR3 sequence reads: CASTPQGIYGYTF. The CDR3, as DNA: TGTGCCAGCACCCCTCAGGGGATCTATGGCTACACCTTC.